The present T cell receptor beta chain was sequenced within a study of blood T cell repertoires in COVID-19. V shed 6 bases and J 2 bases; nucleotides not matched to a gene: 4. The CDR3 contains 16 residues. Germline assignment: CDR1 SEHNR and CDR2 FQNEAQ (reference sequence). In the original processing: Reference gene primer amplification gave nucleated cell count estimates. TCRdb keeps only in-frame clones here, not all; method: immunoSEQ multiplex PCR. The V and J calls and clone size were taken over from that table, and D and trimming were inferred from the DNA. This table holds some 210,000 clones, approximately 85% found once.

The source is a woman aged 65 to 85 with active or convalescent COVID-19. Sequencing used peripheral blood. V gene TRBV7-9 combines with J gene TRBJ2-2; 12 bases align to TRBD2. The CDR3 reads CASSLLAGGNTGELFF. The DNA for the CDR3 is TGTGCCAGCAGTCTACTAGCGGGAGGAAACACCGGGGAGCTGTTTTTT. The full variable domain, rest sourced from reference TRBV7-9 and TRBJ2-2, is DTGVSQNPRHKITKRGQNVTFRCDPISEHNRLYWYRQTLGQGPEFLTYFQNEAQLEKSRLLSDRFSAERPKGSFSTLEIQRTEQGDSAMYLCASSLLAGGNTGELFFGEGSRLTVL.